This T cell receptor beta chain was obtained from a study of identical twins. Germline V gene data show CDR1 as SQVTM and CDR2 as ANQGSEA. CDR3 length equals 22 residues. The J segment lost 0 bases and the V segment lost 8 bases, leaving 29 bases of the junction unmatched. Template switching supplied a universal primer site; unique molecular identifiers were carried on the cDNA. In TCRdb, the 5' RACE reads were re-called with MiXCR into one record per CDR3 protein. Among 1.5 million to 2 million distinct CDR3 sequences listed, under 35% were seen once. Comment on this clonotype: Its cognate antigen is unknown.

Overall study findings and caveats: Out-of-frame sharing of TCR alpha in monozygotic twins was underestimated by models. Conclusions relied on cross-sectional statistical analysis, not following the same donors.

There were only healthy Caucasians among the donors. V is TRBV29-1 and J is TRBJ2-3; 10 nucleotides agree with TRBD1. The sequence came from a newborn girl in good health. Source material: cord blood. The CDR3 loop reads CSILQAGQGIKQPPKSTDTQYF. Here the CDR3 DNA reads TGCAGCATCTTGCAGGCGGGACAGGGGATTAAGCAACCTCCTAAAAGCACAGATACGCAGTATTTT.